Detailed here is one T cell receptor beta chain. The record originates from a study of blood T cell repertoires in COVID-19. TCRdb's table, derived via immunoSEQ multiplex PCR, lists solely in-frame clones and lacks some. The sample contains some 270,000 clones, 86% of which appear only once. The TCR comes from a man aged 40-50 years with active or convalescent COVID-19. The sequencing input was peripheral blood.

CDR3 sequence reads: CASSLLAGQPYAETQYF. CDR3 sequence (DNA): TGTGCCAGCAGCTTACTAGCGGGGCAACCCTATGCCGAGACCCAGTACTTC. This chain connects TRBV11-3 to TRBJ2-5; 9 nucleotides match TRBD2. The CDR3 length is 17 residues. V gave up 2 bases and J gave up 5 bases; unmatched junction bases: 12. Germline assignment: CDR1 SGHNT and CDR2 YENEEA. Variable domain in full (rest from reference TRBV11-3 and TRBJ2-5): EAGVVQSPRYKIIEKKQPVAFWCNPISGHNTLYWYLQNLGQGPELLIRYENEEAVDDSQLPKDRFSAERLKGVDSTLKIQPAELGDSAVYLCASSLLAGQPYAETQYFGPGTRLLVL.